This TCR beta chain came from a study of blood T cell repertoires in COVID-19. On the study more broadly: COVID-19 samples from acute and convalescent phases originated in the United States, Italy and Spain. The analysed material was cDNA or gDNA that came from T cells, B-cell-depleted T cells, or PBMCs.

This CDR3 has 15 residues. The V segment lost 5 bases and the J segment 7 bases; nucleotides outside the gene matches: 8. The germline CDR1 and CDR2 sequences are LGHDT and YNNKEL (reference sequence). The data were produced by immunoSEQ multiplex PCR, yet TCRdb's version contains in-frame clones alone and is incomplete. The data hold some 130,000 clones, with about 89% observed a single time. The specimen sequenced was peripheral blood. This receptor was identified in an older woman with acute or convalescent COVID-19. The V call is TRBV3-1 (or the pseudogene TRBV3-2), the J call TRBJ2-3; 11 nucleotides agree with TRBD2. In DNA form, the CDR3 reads TGTGCCAGCAGCACCTTAGCGGGAGGGCCTTATACGCAGTATTTT. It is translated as CASSTLAGGPYTQYF.